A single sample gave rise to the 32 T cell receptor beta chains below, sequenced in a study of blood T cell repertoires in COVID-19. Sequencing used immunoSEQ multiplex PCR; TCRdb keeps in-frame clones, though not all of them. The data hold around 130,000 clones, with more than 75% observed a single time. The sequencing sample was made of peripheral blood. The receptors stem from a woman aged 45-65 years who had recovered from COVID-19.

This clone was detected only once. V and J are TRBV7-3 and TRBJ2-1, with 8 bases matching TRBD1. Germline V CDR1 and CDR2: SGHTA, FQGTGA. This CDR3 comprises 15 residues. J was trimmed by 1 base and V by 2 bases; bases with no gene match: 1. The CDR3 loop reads CASSLGQGSYNEQFF. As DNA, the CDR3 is TGTGCCAGCAGCTTAGGACAGGGATCCTACAATGAGCAGTTCTTC.

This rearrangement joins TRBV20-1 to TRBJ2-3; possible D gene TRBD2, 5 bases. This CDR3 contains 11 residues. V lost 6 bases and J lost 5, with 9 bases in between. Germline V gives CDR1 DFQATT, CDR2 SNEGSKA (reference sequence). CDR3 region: CSASGLDTQYF. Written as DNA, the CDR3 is TGCAGTGCATCCGGACTAGATACGCAGTATTTT.

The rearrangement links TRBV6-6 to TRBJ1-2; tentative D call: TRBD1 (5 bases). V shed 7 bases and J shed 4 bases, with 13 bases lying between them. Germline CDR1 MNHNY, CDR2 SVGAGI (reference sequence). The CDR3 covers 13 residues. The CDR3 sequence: CASTNLTVYGYTF. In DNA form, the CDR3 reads TGTGCCAGCACCAACCTGACAGTCTATGGCTACACCTTC.

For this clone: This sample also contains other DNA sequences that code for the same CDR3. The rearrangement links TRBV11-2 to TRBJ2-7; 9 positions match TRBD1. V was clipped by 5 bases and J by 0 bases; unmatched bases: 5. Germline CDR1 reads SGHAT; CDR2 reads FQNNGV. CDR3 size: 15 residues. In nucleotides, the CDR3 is TGTGCCAGCAGCCCCGGGACAGGGAGCTCCTACGAGCAGTACTTC. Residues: CASSPGTGSSYEQYF.

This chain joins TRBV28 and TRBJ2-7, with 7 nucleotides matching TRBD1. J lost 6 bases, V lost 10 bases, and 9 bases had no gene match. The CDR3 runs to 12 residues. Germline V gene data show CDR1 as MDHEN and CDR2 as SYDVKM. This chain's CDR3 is CATLSTGREQYF. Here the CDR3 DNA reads TGTGCCACTTTATCGACAGGGCGCGAGCAGTACTTC. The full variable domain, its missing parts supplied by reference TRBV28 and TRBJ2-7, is DVKVTQSSRYLVKRTGEKVFLECVQDMDHENMFWYRQDPGLGLRLIYFSYDVKMKEKGDIPEGYSVSREKKERFSLILESASTNQTSMYLCATLSTGREQYFGPGTRLTVT.

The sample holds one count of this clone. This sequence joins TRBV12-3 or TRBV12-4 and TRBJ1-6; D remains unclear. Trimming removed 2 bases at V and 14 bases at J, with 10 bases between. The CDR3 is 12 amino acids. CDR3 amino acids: CASSLQAVTLHF. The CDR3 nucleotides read TGTGCCAGCAGTTTACAGGCAGTCACCCTCCACTTT.

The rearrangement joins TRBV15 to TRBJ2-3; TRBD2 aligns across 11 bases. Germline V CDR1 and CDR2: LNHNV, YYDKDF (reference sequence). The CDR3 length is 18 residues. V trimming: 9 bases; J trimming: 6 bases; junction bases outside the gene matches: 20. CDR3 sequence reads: CATNSRLAGPTTADTQYF. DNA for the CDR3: TGTGCCACTAACTCTCGACTAGCGGGGCCCACTACCGCGGATACGCAGTATTTT. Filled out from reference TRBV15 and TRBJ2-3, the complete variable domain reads DAMVIQNPRYQVTQFGKPVTLSCSQTLNHNVMYWYQQKSSQAPKLLFHYYDKDFNNEADTPDNFQSRRPNTSFCFLDIRSPGLGDTAMYLCATNSRLAGPTTADTQYFGPGTRLTVL.

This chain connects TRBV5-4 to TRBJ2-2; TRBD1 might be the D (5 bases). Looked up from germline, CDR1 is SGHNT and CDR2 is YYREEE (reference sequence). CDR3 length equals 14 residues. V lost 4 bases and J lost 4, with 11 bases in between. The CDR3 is CASSGASPTGELFF. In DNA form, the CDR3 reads TGTGCCAGCAGCGGGGCTAGTCCCACCGGGGAGCTGTTTTTT.

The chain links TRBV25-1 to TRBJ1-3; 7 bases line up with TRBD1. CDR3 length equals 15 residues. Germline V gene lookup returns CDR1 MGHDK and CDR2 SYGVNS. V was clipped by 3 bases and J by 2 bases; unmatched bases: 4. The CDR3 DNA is TGTGCCAGCAGTGACACGACAGGGCCTGGAAACACCATATATTTT. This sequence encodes CASSDTTGPGNTIYF.

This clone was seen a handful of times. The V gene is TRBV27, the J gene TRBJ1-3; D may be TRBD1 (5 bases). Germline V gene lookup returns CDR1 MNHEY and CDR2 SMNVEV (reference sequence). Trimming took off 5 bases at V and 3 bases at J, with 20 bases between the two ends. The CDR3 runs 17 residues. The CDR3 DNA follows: TGTGCCAGCAGTAGCAGGGCCCCAGGAAGTTTTGGAAACACCATATATTTT. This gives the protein CASSSRAPGSFGNTIYF.

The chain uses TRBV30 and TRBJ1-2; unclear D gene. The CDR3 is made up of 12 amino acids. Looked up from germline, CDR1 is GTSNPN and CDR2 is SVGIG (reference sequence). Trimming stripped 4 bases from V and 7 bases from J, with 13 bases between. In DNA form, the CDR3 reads TGTGCCTGGACGGCGGGATTGGCTGGCTACACCTTC. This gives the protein CAWTAGLAGYTF.

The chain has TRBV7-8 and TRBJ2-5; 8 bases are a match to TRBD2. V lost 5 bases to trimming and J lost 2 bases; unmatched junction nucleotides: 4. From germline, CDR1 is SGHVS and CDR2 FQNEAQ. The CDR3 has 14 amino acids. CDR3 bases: TGTGCCAGCAGCCGAACGGGGGGGCAAGAGACCCAGTACTTC. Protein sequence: CASSRTGGQETQYF.

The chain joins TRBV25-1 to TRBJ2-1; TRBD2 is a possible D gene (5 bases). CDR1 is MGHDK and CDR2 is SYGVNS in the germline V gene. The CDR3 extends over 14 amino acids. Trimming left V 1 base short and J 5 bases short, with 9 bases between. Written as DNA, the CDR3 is TGTGCCAGCAGTGAATCTTCGGGAAACAATGAGCAGTTCTTC. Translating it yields CASSESSGNNEQFF.

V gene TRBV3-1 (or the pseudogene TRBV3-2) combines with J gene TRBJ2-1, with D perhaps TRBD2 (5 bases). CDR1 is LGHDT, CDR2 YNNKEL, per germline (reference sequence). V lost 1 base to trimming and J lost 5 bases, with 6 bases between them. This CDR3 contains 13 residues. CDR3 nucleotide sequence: TGTGCCAGCAGCCAAGGACTACACAATGAGCAGTTCTTC. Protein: CASSQGLHNEQFF.

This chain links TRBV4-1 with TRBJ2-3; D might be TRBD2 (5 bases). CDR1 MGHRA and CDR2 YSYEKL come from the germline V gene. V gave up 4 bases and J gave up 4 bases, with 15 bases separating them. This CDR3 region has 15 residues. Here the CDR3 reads CASSRTGVAPDTQYF. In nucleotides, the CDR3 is TGCGCCAGCAGCCGGACCGGGGTGGCCCCAGATACGCAGTATTTT.

The CDR3 sequence: CASSPPARDGGELFF. The CDR3 bases are TGTGCCAGCAGCCCCCCTGCGCGGGACGGCGGGGAGCTGTTTTTT. V gene TRBV9 combines with J gene TRBJ2-2; D is possibly TRBD2 (6 bases). This CDR3 is 15 amino acids long. V lost 4 bases and J 7 bases, leaving 17 bases between the germline ends. Per germline, CDR1 SGDLS and CDR2 YYNGEE.

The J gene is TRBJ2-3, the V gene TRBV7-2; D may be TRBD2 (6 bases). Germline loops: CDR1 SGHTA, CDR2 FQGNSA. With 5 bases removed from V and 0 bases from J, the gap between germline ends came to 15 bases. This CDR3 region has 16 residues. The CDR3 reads CASSRLIRESTDTQYF. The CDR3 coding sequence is TGTGCCAGCAGCCGCCTCATACGGGAGAGCACAGATACGCAGTATTTT.

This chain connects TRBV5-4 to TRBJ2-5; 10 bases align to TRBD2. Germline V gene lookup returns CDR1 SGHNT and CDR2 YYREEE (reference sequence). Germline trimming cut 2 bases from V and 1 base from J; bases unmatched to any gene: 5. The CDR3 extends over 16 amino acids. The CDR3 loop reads CASSFSSGGAQETQYF. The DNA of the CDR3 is TGTGCCAGCAGCTTCTCTAGCGGGGGCGCCCAAGAGACCCAGTACTTC.

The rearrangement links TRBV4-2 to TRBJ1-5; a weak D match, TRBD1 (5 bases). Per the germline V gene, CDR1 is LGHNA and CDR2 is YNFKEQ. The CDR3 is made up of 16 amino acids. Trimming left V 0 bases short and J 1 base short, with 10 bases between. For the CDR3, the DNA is TGTGCCAGCAGCCAAGAGGGGGGTGGAAGCAATCAGCCCCAGCATTTT. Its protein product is CASSQEGGGSNQPQHF.

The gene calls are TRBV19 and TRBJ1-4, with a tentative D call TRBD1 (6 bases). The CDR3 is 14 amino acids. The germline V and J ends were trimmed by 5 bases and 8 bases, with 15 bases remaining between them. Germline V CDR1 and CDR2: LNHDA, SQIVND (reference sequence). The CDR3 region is CASSAGTSGEKLFF. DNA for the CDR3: TGTGCCAGTAGTGCAGGGACATCGGGGGAAAAACTGTTTTTT.

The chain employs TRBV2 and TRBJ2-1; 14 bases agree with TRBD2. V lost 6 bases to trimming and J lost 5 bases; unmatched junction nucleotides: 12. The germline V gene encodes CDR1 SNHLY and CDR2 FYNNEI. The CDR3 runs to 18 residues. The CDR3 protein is CASRPTRTSGGRNNEQFF. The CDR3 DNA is TGTGCCAGCAGGCCCACTAGGACTAGCGGGGGGCGGAACAATGAGCAGTTCTTC.

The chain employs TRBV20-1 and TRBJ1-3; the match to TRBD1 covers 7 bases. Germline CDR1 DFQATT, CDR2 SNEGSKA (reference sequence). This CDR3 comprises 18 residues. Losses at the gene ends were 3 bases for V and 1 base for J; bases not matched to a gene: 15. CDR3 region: CSASSIWGTVPSGNTIYF. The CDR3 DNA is TGCAGTGCTAGTTCTATATGGGGGACAGTGCCTTCTGGAAACACCATATATTTT.

CDR3 residues: CASITRWTSSYNEQFF. In DNA, the CDR3 is TGTGCCAGCATTACGCGATGGACTAGTTCCTACAATGAGCAGTTCTTC. The chain is built from TRBV27 and TRBJ2-1; 7 bases fit TRBD2. The CDR3 sequence is 16 residues long. CDR1 is MNHEY and CDR2 is SMNVEV in the germline V gene (reference sequence). V dropped 7 bases and J dropped 1; count of bases not matched to a gene: 10.

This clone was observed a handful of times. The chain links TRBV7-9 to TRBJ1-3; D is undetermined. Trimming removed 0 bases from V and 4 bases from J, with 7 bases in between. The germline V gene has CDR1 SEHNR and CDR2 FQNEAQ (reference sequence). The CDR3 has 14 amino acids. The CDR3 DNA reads TGTGCCAGCAGCTTAGCATCGGGGGGAAACACCATATATTTT. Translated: CASSLASGGNTIYF.

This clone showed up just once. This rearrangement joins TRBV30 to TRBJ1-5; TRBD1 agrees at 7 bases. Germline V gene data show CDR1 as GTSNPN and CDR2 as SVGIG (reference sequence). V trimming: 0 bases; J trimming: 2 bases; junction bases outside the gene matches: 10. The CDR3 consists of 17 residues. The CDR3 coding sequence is TGTGCCTGGAGTGTACCTTCAGGGGGTTTTGGCAATCAGCCCCAGCATTTT. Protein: CAWSVPSGGFGNQPQHF. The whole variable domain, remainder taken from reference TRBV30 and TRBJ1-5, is SQTIHQWPATLVQPVGSPLSLECTVEGTSNPNLYWYRQAAGRGLQLLFYSVGIGQISSEVPQNLSASRPQDRQFILSSKKLLLSDSGFYLCAWSVPSGGFGNQPQHFGDGTRLSIL.

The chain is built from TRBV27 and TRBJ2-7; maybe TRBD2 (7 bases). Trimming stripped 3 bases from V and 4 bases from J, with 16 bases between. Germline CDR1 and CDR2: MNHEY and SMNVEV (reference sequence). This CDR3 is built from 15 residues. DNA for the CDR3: TGTGCCAGCAGTTTCAGACCAGGGGAGGGGTACGAGCAGTACTTC. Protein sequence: CASSFRPGEGYEQYF.

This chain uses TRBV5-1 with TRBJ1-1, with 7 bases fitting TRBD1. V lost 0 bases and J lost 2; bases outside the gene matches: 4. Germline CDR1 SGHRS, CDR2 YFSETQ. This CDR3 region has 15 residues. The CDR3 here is CASSLGDRQNTEAFF. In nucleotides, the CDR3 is TGCGCCAGCAGCTTGGGGGACAGACAAAACACTGAAGCTTTCTTT.

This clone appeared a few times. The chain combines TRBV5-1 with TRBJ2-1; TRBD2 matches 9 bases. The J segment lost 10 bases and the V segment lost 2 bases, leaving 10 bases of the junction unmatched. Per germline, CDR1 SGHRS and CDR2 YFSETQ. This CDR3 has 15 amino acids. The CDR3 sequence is CASSFGRGGVWEQFF. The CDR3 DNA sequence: TGCGCCAGCAGCTTTGGGCGGGGGGGCGTTTGGGAGCAGTTCTTC.

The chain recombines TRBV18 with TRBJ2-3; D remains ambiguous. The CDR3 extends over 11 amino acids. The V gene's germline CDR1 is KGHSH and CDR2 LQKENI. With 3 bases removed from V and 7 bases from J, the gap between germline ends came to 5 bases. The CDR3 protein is CASSPTNTQYF. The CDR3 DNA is TGTGCCAGCTCACCGACAAATACGCAGTATTTT. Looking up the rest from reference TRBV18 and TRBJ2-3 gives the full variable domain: NAGVMQNPRHLVRRRGQEARLRCSPMKGHSHVYWYRQLPEEGLKFMVYLQKENIIDESGMPKERFSAEFPKEGPSILRIQQVVRGDSAAYFCASSPTNTQYFGPGTRLTVL.

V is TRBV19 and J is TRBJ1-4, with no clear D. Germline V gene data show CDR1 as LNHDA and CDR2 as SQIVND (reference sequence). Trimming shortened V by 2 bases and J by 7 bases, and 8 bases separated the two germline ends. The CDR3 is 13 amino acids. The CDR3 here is CASSIIPGEKLFF. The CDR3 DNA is TGTGCCAGTAGTATAATTCCGGGTGAAAAACTGTTTTTT.

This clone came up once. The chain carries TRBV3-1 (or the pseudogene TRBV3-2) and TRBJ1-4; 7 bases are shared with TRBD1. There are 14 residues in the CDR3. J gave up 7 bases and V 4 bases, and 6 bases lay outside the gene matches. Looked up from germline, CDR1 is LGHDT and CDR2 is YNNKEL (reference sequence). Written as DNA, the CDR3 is TGTGCCAGCAGCCGGCAGGGGGGTCGTGAAAAACTGTTTTTT. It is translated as CASSRQGGREKLFF.

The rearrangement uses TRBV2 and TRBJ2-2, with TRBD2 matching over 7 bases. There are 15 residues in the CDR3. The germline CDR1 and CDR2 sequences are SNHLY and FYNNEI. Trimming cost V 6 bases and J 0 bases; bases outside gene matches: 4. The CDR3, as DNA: TGTGCCAGCAGCGGGAGCGGGGCGAACACCGGGGAGCTGTTTTTT. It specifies CASSGSGANTGELFF.